The entry below gives a single T cell receptor beta chain sequence along with its context. Antigen unknown. The data stem from a study of cytomegalovirus exposure and HLA in healthy donors. Looking at the study overall: The roughly 120 validation repertoires matched the 666 first-cohort repertoires in platform, a later analysis reported. Study outcomes and limitations: The authors listed 164 TCR beta chains as cytomegalovirus-associated.

Germline-derived CDR1 and CDR2 are SGDLS and YYNGEE. The CDR3 is 16 amino acids. Trimming took off 0 bases at V and 1 base at J, with 14 bases between the two ends. Assay: immunoSEQ multiplex PCR; the TCRdb copy retains only in-frame clones and omits some. The sample includes some 240,000 clones, approximately 87% of them seen just once. V and J are TRBV9 and TRBJ2-7; tentatively, D is TRBD2 (6 bases). The sequence derives from a woman aged 18-30 years in good health and CMV-seronegative. Specimen: PBMCs. CDR3 region: CASSVGAGRDSYEQYF. As DNA, the CDR3 is TGTGCCAGCAGCGTAGGGGCGGGGCGCGATTCCTACGAGCAGTACTTC.